The rows below give T cell receptor beta chains drawn from one sample of a study of somatic mutations in cytotoxic T cells in rheumatoid arthritis. TCRdb's table, derived via immunoSEQ multiplex PCR, lists solely in-frame clones and lacks some. This sample has 14,000 or so clones; around 70% occur once, and the top ten carry 28%. Sequencing used CD8+ T cells sorted from blood. All receptors derive from an adult with rheumatoid arthritis. CDR3s include the opening cysteine and the closing phenylalanine or tryptophan. The D gene is left open where the match is weak. The size entry is marked missing in some rows and otherwise reads once, few, many or a size class.

>TRBV7-9|12|.|TRBJ2-5|.
CASSLALETQYF
TGTGCCAGCAGCTTAGCGCTGGAGACCCAGTACTTC
>TRBV15|15|TRBD1|TRBJ1-1|.
CATSRDRELSIRAFF
TGTGCCACCAGCAGGGACAGGGAGTTGTCGATCCGAGCTTTCTTT
>TRBV19|14|TRBD1|TRBJ2-7|.
CARPGTGASYEQYF
TGTGCCAGACCCGGGACAGGCGCCTCCTACGAGCAGTACTTC
>TRBV29-1|13|.|TRBJ2-5|.
CSVELVLQETQYF
TGCAGCGTTGAACTAGTGCTCCAAGAGACCCAGTACTTC
>TRBV6-4|12|.|TRBJ2-5|.
CASSGGRETQYF
TGTGCCAGCAGTGGGGGGCGGGAGACCCAGTACTTC
>TRBV27|14|TRBD1|TRBJ1-1|few
CASSLTTGGTEAFF
TGTGCCAGCAGTTTAACGACAGGGGGAACTGAAGCTTTCTTT
>TRBV5-5|12|.|TRBJ2-7|.
CASNLSSYEQYF
TGTGCCAGCAATCTAAGCTCCTACGAGCAGTACTTC
>TRBV5-8|16|.|TRBJ2-7|.
CASSLDSGRGMREQYF
TGTGCCAGCAGCTTGGATTCGGGGCGCGGGATGCGCGAGCAGTACTTC
>TRBV12-1|14|.|TRBJ1-5|.
CASSRTGRNQPQHF
TGTGCCAGCTCTAGGACAGGGCGGAATCAGCCCCAGCATTTT
>TRBV19|15|TRBD1|TRBJ2-3|.
CASSIADREIDTQYF
TGTGCCAGTAGTATAGCCGACAGGGAAATTGATACGCAGTATTTT
>TRBV6-5|15|TRBD1|TRBJ2-3|.
CASSNVQGIPDTQYF
TGTGCCAGCAGTAATGTACAGGGGATCCCAGATACGCAGTATTTT
>TRBV7-9|15|.|TRBJ2-7|once
CASSLPQPSSYEQYF
TGTGCCAGCAGCTTACCTCAGCCGAGCTCCTACGAGCAGTACTTC
>TRBV19|13|.|TRBJ2-2|.
CATLTPSAGELFF
TGTGCCACCTTGACCCCCTCAGCCGGGGAGCTGTTTTTT
>TRBV5-5|13|.|TRBJ2-1|once
CASSLVADNEQFF
TGTGCCAGCAGCTTGGTGGCGGACAATGAGCAGTTCTTC
>TRBV28|15|.|TRBJ2-1|.
CASRRRGTARNEQFF
TGTGCCAGCAGACGTAGGGGAACCGCCCGCAATGAGCAGTTCTTC
>TRBV4-1|14|TRBD1|TRBJ2-2|.
CASSPVRGSGELFF
TGCGCCAGCAGCCCGGTCAGGGGGTCCGGGGAGCTGTTTTTT
>TRBV28|17|.|TRBJ1-4|.
CASSPGPPYLRDEKLFF
TGTGCCAGCAGTCCCGGGCCTCCTTATCTGAGGGATGAAAAACTGTTTTTT
>TRBV6-5|14|.|TRBJ2-5|.
CASSYGGTQETQYF
TGTGCCAGCAGTTACGGTGGTACCCAAGAGACCCAGTACTTC
>TRBV2|12|.|TRBJ2-3|.
CASITGIDTQYF
TGTGCCAGCATTACAGGGATAGATACGCAGTATTTT
>TRBV7-8|12|.|TRBJ2-1|.
CASSLAGYEQFF
TGTGCCAGCAGCCTCGCAGGATATGAGCAGTTCTTC
>TRBV4-1|15|.|TRBJ2-7|.
CASSQGIGPLYEQYF
TGCGCCAGCAGCCAAGGAATAGGGCCCCTCTACGAGCAGTACTTC
>TRBV27|15|.|TRBJ2-7|.
CASTRLGNSRYEQYF
TGTGCCAGCACGAGGTTGGGGAACAGCCGCTACGAGCAGTACTTC
>TRBV7-6|15|.|TRBJ2-1|medium-sized
CASSLGLGQSDEQFF
TGTGCCAGCAGCTTAGGACTAGGACAATCGGATGAGCAGTTCTTC
>TRBV19|15|TRBD1|TRBJ2-1|.
CASRLRDRGYNEQFF
TGTGCCAGTAGGCTCCGGGACAGGGGCTACAATGAGCAGTTCTTC
>TRBV4-1|17|TRBD1|TRBJ1-5|medium-sized
CASSQRRGTGGLQPQHF
TGCGCCAGCAGCCAAAGGCGGGGGACAGGGGGGCTTCAGCCCCAGCATTTT
>TRBV28|14|TRBD1|TRBJ2-7|.
CASRPPGTGYEQYF
TGTGCCAGCAGACCTCCCGGGACAGGCTACGAGCAGTACTTC
>TRBV6-5|15|TRBD1|TRBJ1-5|.
CASRARDRSYQPQHF
TGTGCCAGCAGAGCCCGGGACAGATCCTATCAGCCCCAGCATTTT
>TRBV16|16|TRBD1|TRBJ1-5|.
CASSLSRGQGNQPQHF
TGTGCCAGCAGCCTCTCCCGGGGACAGGGCAATCAGCCCCAGCATTTT
>TRBV11-2|18|.|TRBJ2-3|.
CASSLRGRRGAFTDTQYF
TGTGCCAGCAGCCTAAGGGGCCGCAGGGGCGCGTTCACAGATACGCAGTATTTT
>TRBV11-1|14|TRBD2|TRBJ2-7|.
CASSSSGARGEQYF
TGTGCCAGCAGCAGCAGCGGGGCTCGTGGAGAGCAGTACTTC
>TRBV11-2|13|.|TRBJ1-1|.
CASSFGMSAEAFF
TGTGCCAGCAGCTTCGGAATGAGCGCTGAAGCTTTCTTT
>TRBV2|18|TRBD1|TRBJ2-7|.
CASSEFSTGGSVSYEQYF
TGTGCCAGCAGTGAGTTTAGCACAGGGGGCTCCGTTTCCTACGAGCAGTACTTC